This TCR beta chain comes out of a study of cytomegalovirus exposure and HLA in healthy donors. General study points: Association of 15,000 to 20,000 TCR beta sequences with HLA alleles was found at 0.05 false discovery rate in a later analysis. TCR beta V segments were, for the most part, productive about 90% or about 30% of the time in an earlier analysis. Rarity characterized most TCR sequences, yet some public TCRs appeared in many donors.

This CDR3 has 12 amino acids. Germline-derived CDR1 and CDR2 are MNHEY and SMNVEV (reference sequence). Deletions cut 5 bases from V and 12 bases from J, with 14 bases between. This clone was detected only once. Antigen specificity is unknown. Primers included in the PCR were 60 Vbeta and 13 Jbeta primers. Repertoires were generated with immunoSEQ multiplex PCR, while TCRdb's copy carries only in-frame clones and drops some. The sample lists 65,000 to 90,000 clones; less than 80% were seen once. This receptor was obtained from a man aged 30-40 years in good health and CMV-seronegative. Sequences were obtained from PBMCs. The rearrangement links TRBV27 to TRBJ2-1; TRBD1 is a possible D gene (6 bases). The CDR3 DNA reads as TGTGCCAGCAGTGCGAGGACAGTGCCGCAGTTCTTC. Translating it yields CASSARTVPQFF.